The clone carrying this TCR beta chain was seen many times. Its antigen is unidentified. Documented time point: sample taken at primary tumor resection. Unsorted whole RNA from tumor, nontumor lung or frozen PBMC underwent sequencing. The data derive from a study of spatial heterogeneity in lung cancer. CDR1 and CDR2 from the germline V gene are WNHNN and SYGVQD (reference sequence). Trimming at V came to 5 bases and at J to 3 bases, leaving 13 bases not matched to a gene. This CDR3 spans 17 amino acids. Every TCR cDNA molecule bore its own unique molecular identifier. TCRdb re-derived calls from the 5' RACE reads in MiXCR, one entry per CDR3 protein. This sample has some 21,000 distinct CDR3 sequences; about 3.3% occur once, and the top ten carry about 28%. Study results and limitations: There were more appearances of ubiquitous expanded tumor TCRs in blood at resection than at follow-up.

The sequence was collected from a female donor with early-stage non-small cell lung cancer. The V and J genes are TRBV10-1 and TRBJ1-1, with 9 bases lining up with TRBD1. The sample here was PBMCs, taken at surgery. This CDR3 is CASSPGQGRFGDTEAFF. In DNA form, the CDR3 reads TGCGCCAGCAGTCCCGGACAGGGGCGATTCGGCGACACTGAAGCTTTCTTT.